A single sample gave rise to the 29 T cell receptor beta chains below, sequenced in a study of T-cell reconstitution after alpha-beta-depleted transplantation in children. Unique molecular identifiers were incorporated into the prepared TCRbeta library. Using its own MiXCR run on the PCR reads, TCRdb lists one record per CDR3 protein. Of around 400,000 distinct CDR3 sequences listed, roughly 22% were seen once; the top ten hold 3.5% to 4%. This sample comprised PBMCs from the stem cell graft donor, obtained from the stem cell graft. The receptors were gathered from a human donor who donated a stem cell graft to a child with acute myeloid leukemia.

The chain couples TRBV20-1 to TRBJ2-7; 8 positions agree with TRBD2. J lost 5 bases, V lost 3 bases, and 9 bases had no gene match. This CDR3 has 14 residues. Germline CDR1 reads DFQATT; CDR2 reads SNEGSKA (reference sequence). DNA for the CDR3: TGCAGTGCTAGCCTAGCGGGCGGTCAAGACGAGCAGTACTTC. This gives the protein CSASLAGGQDEQYF.

This chain links TRBV7-9 with TRBJ2-7, with TRBD2 identical over 9 bases. Germline CDR1 is SEHNR and CDR2 is FQNEAQ (reference sequence). The CDR3 is made up of 12 amino acids. V trimming: 5 bases; J trimming: 10 bases; junction bases outside the gene matches: 6. CDR3 DNA sequence: TGTGCCAGCAGCCATGGGACTAGCTTCCAGTACTTC. Its protein is CASSHGTSFQYF.

The gene calls are TRBV3-1 and TRBJ2-1; D is unresolved. Between the trimmed V and J ends, which lost 2 bases and 1 base, there was a span of 18 bases. This CDR3 is built from 18 residues. The germline CDR1 and CDR2 sequences are LGHDT and YNNKEL (reference sequence). CDR3 bases: TGTGCCAGCAGCCAACTTTCGCAACAGAGCCCGTCCTACAATGAGCAGTTCTTC. Translating gives CASSQLSQQSPSYNEQFF.

V usage is TRBV7-2 and J usage is TRBJ2-5; weak D call: TRBD2 (6 bases). V lost 1 base and J lost 4, with 19 bases in between. Germline-derived CDR1 and CDR2 are SGHTA and FQGNSA. The CDR3 runs 17 residues. The CDR3 sequence: CASSLGPSMGGGETQYF. CDR3 sequence (DNA): TGTGCCAGCAGCTTAGGGCCGTCGATGGGGGGAGGAGAGACCCAGTACTTC.

V is TRBV12-3 or TRBV12-4 and J is TRBJ2-7; 9 bases fit TRBD1. This CDR3 contains 14 residues. The trim removed 4 bases at V and 3 bases at J, leaving 4 bases unmatched. The CDR3 reads CASSYAGQGYEQYF. CDR3 nucleotides: TGTGCCAGCAGTTACGCGGGACAGGGCTACGAGCAGTACTTC.

This clonotype appeared a single time. An end of the junction does not agree with germline; a read error may underlie this. The chain combines TRBV2 with TRBJ2-1, with 14 bases aligning to TRBD2. The germline V gene has CDR1 SNHLY and CDR2 FYNNEI. The CDR3 length is 19 residues. Written as DNA, the CDR3 is TGTACCAGCAGTTTGTCGAGTCGTGGACTAGCGGGAGGCAACTATGAGCAGTTCTTC. Its protein is CTSSLSSRGLAGGNYEQFF.

The chain carries TRBV5-1 and TRBJ2-7; TRBD2 aligns across 13 bases. J was trimmed by 6 bases and V by 0 bases; bases with no gene match: 3. The germline CDR1 and CDR2 sequences are SGHRS and YFSETQ. This CDR3 comprises 15 residues. CDR3 DNA: TGCGCCAGCAGCTTGGGAACTAGCGGGAGGGGCGAGCAGTACTTC. It specifies CASSLGTSGRGEQYF.

The V call is TRBV28, the J call TRBJ2-7, with 8 bases aligning to TRBD2. The CDR3 consists of 15 residues. Germline V lookup: CDR1 MDHEN, CDR2 SYDVKM. V dropped 2 bases and J dropped 1; count of bases not matched to a gene: 4. The CDR3 region has the DNA TGTGCCAGCAGTTTAGAAACTAGCGGTTCCTACGAGCAGTACTTC. Translation gives CASSLETSGSYEQYF.

To note about this clonotype: An end of the junction does not agree with germline; a read error may underlie this. The rearrangement links TRBV5-1 to TRBJ2-2, with a possible D match to TRBD2 (5 bases). This CDR3 region has 14 residues. The germline V gene encodes CDR1 SGHRS and CDR2 YFSETQ. CDR3 in DNA: TGCGCCATCAGCTCTAGAGGGCTCACTGGGGAGCTGTTTTTT. This translates into CAISSRGLTGELFF. The variable domain in full, with the rest retrieved from reference TRBV5-1 and TRBJ2-2, is KAGVTQTPRYLIKTRGQQVTLSCSPISGHRSVSWYQQTPGQGLQFLFEYFSETQRNKGNFPGRFSGRQFSNSRSEMNVSTLELGDSALYLCAISSRGLTGELFFGEGSRLTVL.

Many counts were recorded for this clonotype. CDR3 region: CSVETSRGEQFF. CDR3 nucleotide sequence: TGCAGCGTTGAAACGTCCAGGGGGGAGCAGTTCTTC. The J gene is TRBJ2-1, the V gene TRBV29-1; 7 bases are a match to TRBD1. This CDR3 region has 12 residues. Germline V gene lookup returns CDR1 SQVTM and CDR2 ANQGSEA. The ends lost 2 bases at V and 10 bases at J; junction bases unmatched: 5.

V is TRBV6-2 or TRBV6-3 and J is TRBJ2-1, with unresolved D. The germline CDR1 and CDR2 sequences are MNHEY and SVGEGT. The CDR3 loop spans 15 amino acids. V was cut by 0 bases and J by 3 bases, with 9 bases left in between. CDR3 sequence reads: CASSYSRPNYNEQFF. The CDR3 DNA reads as TGTGCCAGCAGTTACTCTAGGCCCAACTACAATGAGCAGTTCTTC.

The chain employs TRBV20-1 and TRBJ2-2; possible D gene TRBD2, 5 bases. Per germline, CDR1 DFQATT and CDR2 SNEGSKA (reference sequence). The CDR3 runs to 15 residues. V lost 6 bases to trimming and J lost 0 bases, with 14 bases between them. For the CDR3, the DNA is TGCAGTGCCAGACGAAGCGGAGCGAACACCGGGGAGCTGTTTTTT. Translating it yields CSARRSGANTGELFF.

This clonotype was detected many times. This chain connects TRBV29-1 to TRBJ2-5; the match to TRBD2 covers 9 bases. This CDR3 spans 17 amino acids. The germline V gene encodes CDR1 SQVTM and CDR2 ANQGSEA. The trim removed 3 bases at V and 0 bases at J, leaving 11 bases unmatched. DNA for the CDR3: TGCAGCGTTGAGCGTACCGTTAGCGGGAGAAACCAAGAGACCCAGTACTTC. This gives the protein CSVERTVSGRNQETQYF.

The J gene is TRBJ2-7, the V gene TRBV20-1; 12 bases align to TRBD2. This CDR3 region has 15 residues. The germline V gene has CDR1 DFQATT and CDR2 SNEGSKA (reference sequence). V trimming: 1 base; J trimming: 0 bases; junction bases outside the gene matches: 1. CDR3 nucleotide sequence: TGCAGTGCTAGAGGACTAGCGGGAGCCTCCTACGAGCAGTACTTC. This encodes CSARGLAGASYEQYF.

This clonotype was detected many times. The rearrangement links TRBV20-1 to TRBJ1-2, with D maybe TRBD1 (5 bases). This CDR3 is built from 14 residues. V was shortened by 0 bases and J by 2 bases, with 10 bases between the two germline ends. CDR1 and CDR2 from the germline V gene are DFQATT and SNEGSKA (reference sequence). The CDR3 DNA sequence: TGCAGTGCTAGAGATTTCCAGGGCAACTATGGCTACACCTTC. Protein sequence: CSARDFQGNYGYTF.

This clonotype was recorded a few times. V gene TRBV12-3 or TRBV12-4 combines with J gene TRBJ2-7; no clear D. The CDR3 extends over 13 amino acids. The V end lost 6 bases, the J end lost 3 bases, and 12 bases lay between the germline ends. The CDR3 sequence: CASRIGSGYEQYF. CDR3 sequence (DNA): TGTGCCAGCAGAATAGGGTCGGGCTACGAGCAGTACTTC.

The V call is TRBV11-2, the J call TRBJ2-3; the D gene is possibly TRBD1 (5 bases). Germline lookup yields CDR1 SGHAT and CDR2 FQNNGV. The CDR3 loop spans 15 amino acids. With 5 bases removed from V and 2 bases from J, the gap between germline ends came to 14 bases. The CDR3 spells CASSAGTGYTDTQYF. The CDR3 DNA sequence: TGTGCCAGCAGCGCCGGAACAGGTTACACAGATACGCAGTATTTT.

This clonotype was recorded at least ten times. The CDR3 loop reads CASSAGLAGVSYEQYF. DNA of the CDR3: TGTGCCAGCAGTGCGGGACTAGCGGGGGTCTCCTACGAGCAGTACTTC. V and J are TRBV6-1 and TRBJ2-7, with 14 bases matching TRBD2. In germline, CDR1 is MNHNS, CDR2 SASEGT. This CDR3 spans 16 amino acids. The J segment lost 0 bases and the V segment lost 4 bases, leaving 2 bases of the junction unmatched.

In its sample, this clonotype was seen many times. The chain joins TRBV29-1 to TRBJ2-2; D possibly corresponds to TRBD1 (6 bases). Deletions cut 0 bases from V and 4 bases from J, with 12 bases between. Germline V gives CDR1 SQVTM, CDR2 ANQGSEA. The CDR3 length is 15 residues. This CDR3 is CSVEDRRGLTGELFF. DNA for the CDR3: TGCAGCGTTGAAGATCGCAGGGGTCTCACCGGGGAGCTGTTTTTT.

This clonotype was recorded at least ten times. This chain joins TRBV20-1 and TRBJ1-4, with D possibly TRBD1 on 6 matching bases. This CDR3 comprises 12 residues. Trimming removed 6 bases at V and 5 bases at J, with 10 bases between. Germline lookup yields CDR1 DFQATT and CDR2 SNEGSKA (reference sequence). Here the CDR3 DNA reads TGCAGTGCCAGGGGACTGAATGAAAAACTGTTTTTT. Residues: CSARGLNEKLFF.

The table lists this clonotype with a few counts. The genes are TRBV24-1 and TRBJ1-5; D uncertain. V lost 9 bases and J lost 3, with 17 bases in between. The CDR3 has 15 residues. Germline CDR1 is KGHDR and CDR2 is SFDVKD. CDR3 in amino acids: CATLIRTHFNQPQHF. The CDR3 bases are TGTGCCACCCTGATACGGACGCATTTCAATCAGCCCCAGCATTTT.

V usage is TRBV29-1 and J usage is TRBJ2-5; D is possibly TRBD2 (5 bases). V was clipped by 8 bases and J by 1 base, with 14 bases between them. This CDR3 is built from 13 residues. Looked up from germline, CDR1 is SQVTM and CDR2 is ANQGSEA. CDR3 in amino acids: CSYVGLLQETQYF. The CDR3 coding sequence is TGCAGCTATGTCGGACTTCTCCAAGAGACCCAGTACTTC.

This clonotype has ten or more counts. The chain's CDR3 is CASSQGSGTDTQYF. DNA of the CDR3: TGCGCCAGCAGCCAGGGTAGCGGCACAGATACGCAGTATTTT. The chain has TRBV5-1 and TRBJ2-3, with D perhaps matching TRBD1 or TRBD2 (5 bases each). This CDR3 contains 14 residues. V was trimmed by 4 bases and J by 1 base, leaving 10 bases between them. Per germline, CDR1 SGHRS and CDR2 YFSETQ.

The CDR3 here is CASSLRPGLVPSGELFF. As DNA, the CDR3 is TGTGCCAGCAGTTTACGACCGGGACTAGTTCCCAGCGGGGAGCTGTTTTTT. V gene TRBV27 combines with J gene TRBJ2-2; TRBD2 aligns across 8 bases. V lost 2 bases to trimming and J lost 7 bases; unmatched junction nucleotides: 12. The CDR3 loop spans 17 amino acids. CDR1 is MNHEY and CDR2 is SMNVEV in the germline V gene (reference sequence).

Turning to this clonotype: This may be a read error: a much more frequent sequence differs by one nucleotide. The chain is built from TRBV24-1 and TRBJ2-5; weak D call: TRBD2 (5 bases). Germline V gene lookup returns CDR1 KGHDR and CDR2 SFDVKD. V lost 9 bases, J lost 2 bases, and 6 bases lay in between. The CDR3 length is 11 residues. Here the CDR3 reads CATGEQETQYF. In DNA form, the CDR3 reads TGTGCCACCGGGGAGCAAGAGACCCAGTACTTC.

The chain has TRBV4-3 and TRBJ1-1; D ambiguous. The CDR3 runs to 16 residues. Trimming took 2 bases from V and 0 from J, leaving 13 bases between them. Germline values: CDR1 LGHNA, CDR2 YSLEER. The CDR3 coding sequence is TGCGCCAGCAGCCAATCCTTATCTACGGTGAACACTGAAGCTTTCTTT. It yields the protein CASSQSLSTVNTEAFF.

The genes are TRBV12-3 or TRBV12-4 and TRBJ2-1, with D possibly matching TRBD2 (5 bases). The CDR3 sequence is 14 residues long. Trimming removed 4 bases at V and 9 bases at J, with 16 bases between. DNA of the CDR3: TGTGCCAGCAGTTCAACCGGTGGGGAGAGTGAGCAGTTCTTC. It translates to CASSSTGGESEQFF.

The rearrangement uses TRBV7-6 and TRBJ2-3, with 9 bases fitting TRBD2. The germline gives CDR1 SGHVS, CDR2 FNYEAQ. V dropped 1 base and J dropped 4; count of bases not matched to a gene: 6. The CDR3 is made up of 16 amino acids. CDR3 in amino acids: CASSLVVSGSSDTQYF. The CDR3 DNA reads as TGTGCCAGCAGCTTAGTGGTTAGCGGGAGTTCAGATACGCAGTATTTT.

The rearrangement uses TRBV20-1 and TRBJ2-2; 10 positions agree with TRBD2. There are 15 residues in the CDR3. Germline values: CDR1 DFQATT, CDR2 SNEGSKA (reference sequence). J lost 6 bases, V lost 1 base, and 5 bases had no gene match. CDR3 residues: CSARVASGRPGELFF. As DNA, the CDR3 is TGCAGTGCTAGAGTGGCTAGCGGGAGACCCGGGGAGCTGTTTTTT.